Each of the 11 T cell receptor beta chains below was sequenced from the same sample in a study of CD8 T cells in ankylosing spondylitis. Study-wide findings and caveats: Characteristic of ankylosing spondylitis blood, it appeared, was a TCR beta motif comprising about eight highly homologous variants.

TCRdb reprocessed the 5' RACE reads with MiXCR, giving one entry per CDR3 protein. Among 100,000 or so distinct CDR3 sequences listed, roughly 9% were seen once. Their specific antigens are unknown. Sequenced input: blood, either unsorted or a sorted T cell fraction (not recorded which). These receptors all stem from a male donor with ankylosing spondylitis.

In this sample, this clonotype turned up a few times. The rearrangement uses TRBV27 and TRBJ2-3; D uncertain. Germline CDR1 MNHEY, CDR2 SMNVEV (reference sequence). There are 13 residues in the CDR3. V was trimmed by 3 bases and J by 6 bases, leaving 10 bases between them. The CDR3: CASSFTLGDTQYF. The DNA for the CDR3 is TGTGCCAGCAGTTTTACGCTGGGGGATACGCAGTATTTT.

There are many counts of this clonotype. The chain is built from TRBV2 and TRBJ1-3, with D unresolved. Germline V gives CDR1 SNHLY, CDR2 FYNNEI. The CDR3 loop spans 16 amino acids. Trimming shortened V by 5 bases and J by 0 bases, and 14 bases separated the two germline ends. In DNA, the CDR3 is TGTGCCAGCAGTAGGACTCCGCTTTACTCTGGAAACACCATATATTTT. Translation gives CASSRTPLYSGNTIYF.

This clonotype was observed at least ten times. The rearrangement uses TRBV11-2 and TRBJ2-1; TRBD2 might be the D (5 bases). This CDR3 is built from 17 residues. Germline loops: CDR1 SGHAT, CDR2 FQNNGV. V dropped 5 bases and J dropped 1 base, with 18 bases sitting between them. CDR3 in DNA: TGTGCCAGCAGCCTAGGATATGGCGGAGGTTCCTACAATGAGCAGTTCTTC. It specifies CASSLGYGGGSYNEQFF.

This clonotype was counted ten times or more. The V gene is TRBV27, the J gene TRBJ2-3; D may be TRBD2 (7 bases). Germline loops: CDR1 MNHEY, CDR2 SMNVEV (reference sequence). The CDR3 totals 16 residues. The germline V and J ends were trimmed by 5 bases and 5 bases, with 20 bases remaining between them. The CDR3 nucleotides read TGTGCCAGCAGTATCCAGGGAGGGGGGCCAGGAGATACGCAGTATTTT. It encodes CASSIQGGGPGDTQYF.

This clonotype was counted only a few times. The chain has TRBV19 and TRBJ2-1, with TRBD2 matching over 8 bases. The CDR3 contains 14 residues. The germline V gene has CDR1 LNHDA and CDR2 SQIVND (reference sequence). V was pared by 5 bases and J by 7 bases, with 7 bases of the junction left unmatched. CDR3 nucleotide sequence: TGTGCCAGTAGTCTACTAGCGGCGGAGAATGAGCAGTTCTTC. This gives the protein CASSLLAAENEQFF.

This clonotype has just a few counts. The chain uses TRBV5-1 and TRBJ1-1; D perhaps matches TRBD1 (5 bases). V lost 0 bases and J lost 0, with 12 bases in between. CDR1 is SGHRS, CDR2 YFSETQ, per germline. CDR3 length: 16 residues. Here the CDR3 DNA reads TGCGCCAGCAGCTTGGCCTTGGGGGGGATGAACACTGAAGCTTTCTTT. It translates to CASSLALGGMNTEAFF.

This clonotype was found a few times. The chain combines TRBV3-1 with TRBJ1-2, with D unresolved. Trimming took off 1 base at V and 4 bases at J, with 10 bases between the two ends. The CDR3 is 14 amino acids. Germline loops: CDR1 LGHDT, CDR2 YNNKEL (reference sequence). This CDR3 reads CASSQVPGGYGYTF. The CDR3 DNA is TGTGCCAGCAGCCAAGTTCCGGGCGGCTATGGCTACACCTTC.

There are many counts of this clonotype. CDR3 DNA sequence: TGTGCCAGCAGCCAAGGGGGGAATGAGCAGTTCTTC. It specifies CASSQGGNEQFF. The chain couples TRBV14 to TRBJ2-1; either TRBD1 or TRBD2 may supply D (5 bases each). CDR3 size: 12 residues. Looked up from germline, CDR1 is SGHDN and CDR2 is FVKESK. Trimming left V 1 base short and J 7 bases short, with 5 bases between.

This clonotype occurred many times. The chain is built from TRBV12-3 or TRBV12-4 and TRBJ2-3; weak D call: TRBD2 (7 bases). CDR3 length: 14 residues. V lost 8 bases, J lost 4 bases, and 16 bases lay in between. CDR3 protein: CASEGGAEPDTQYF. For the CDR3, the DNA is TGTGCCAGCGAGGGGGGGGCAGAACCAGATACGCAGTATTTT.

The rearrangement uses TRBV12-3 or TRBV12-4 and TRBJ2-1; the D is unclear. The V end was cut by 3 bases, the J end by 8 bases, with 17 bases between. The CDR3 sequence is 15 residues long. DNA for the CDR3: TGTGCCAGCAGTTTTACTCCAAGTTCGATAGATGAGCAGTTCTTC. Translated, it gives CASSFTPSSIDEQFF.

This rearrangement joins TRBV5-1 to TRBJ2-5; possible D gene TRBD2, 6 bases. The CDR3 is made up of 13 amino acids. The V and J ends lost 3 bases and 5 bases respectively, with 11 bases between them. Looked up from germline, CDR1 is SGHRS and CDR2 is YFSETQ. The CDR3 sequence: CASSYRRGETQYF. CDR3 coding DNA: TGCGCCAGCAGCTACCGACGGGGGGAGACCCAGTACTTC. The complete variable domain, with remaining parts taken from reference TRBV5-1 and TRBJ2-5, reads KAGVTQTPRYLIKTRGQQVTLSCSPISGHRSVSWYQQTPGQGLQFLFEYFSETQRNKGNFPGRFSGRQFSNSRSEMNVSTLELGDSALYLCASSYRRGETQYFGPGTRLLVL.